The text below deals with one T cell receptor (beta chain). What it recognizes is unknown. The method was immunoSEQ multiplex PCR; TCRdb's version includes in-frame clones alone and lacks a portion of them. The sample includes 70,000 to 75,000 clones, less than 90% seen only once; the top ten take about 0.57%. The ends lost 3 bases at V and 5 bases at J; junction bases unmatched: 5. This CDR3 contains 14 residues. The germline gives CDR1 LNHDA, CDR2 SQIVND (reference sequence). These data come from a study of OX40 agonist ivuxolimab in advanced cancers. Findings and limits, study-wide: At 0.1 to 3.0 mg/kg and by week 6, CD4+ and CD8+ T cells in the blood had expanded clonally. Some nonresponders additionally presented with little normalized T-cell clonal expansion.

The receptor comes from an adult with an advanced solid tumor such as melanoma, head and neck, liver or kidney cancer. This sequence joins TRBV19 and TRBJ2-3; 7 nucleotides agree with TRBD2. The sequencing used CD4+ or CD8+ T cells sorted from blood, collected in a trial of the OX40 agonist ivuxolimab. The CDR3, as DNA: TGTGCCAGTAGTATCGCTGCGGGGGTAGATACGCAGTATTTT. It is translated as CASSIAAGVDTQYF.